This is a list of T cell receptor beta chains from one sample in a study of T-cell reconstitution after alpha-beta-depleted transplantation in children. TCRdb re-derived calls from the PCR reads in MiXCR, one entry per CDR3 protein. The data contain a few hundred thousand distinct CDR3 sequences, approximately 13% of them seen just once; the ten biggest clones take up around 2%. Sequenced here: PBMCs, mostly from graft donor cells, sampled 360 days after TCRalphabeta/CD19-depleted stem cell transplant. The receptor set was obtained from a male patient younger than 18 who had a stem cell transplant for acute myeloid leukemia, so the T cells may come from the graft donor. The CDR3 runs from the conserved cysteine through the conserved F or W. A D gene is named only where the DNA matches it firmly. Expanded clones are given a class, and other clones once, few, many or no size at all.

j_call,clone_size,d_call,v_call,cdr3_nt,cdr3_aa
TRBJ2-7,many,NA,TRBV18,TGTGCCAGCTCACCTAAGACTAGCTCCTACGAGCAGTACTTC,CASSPKTSSYEQYF
TRBJ2-7,NA,TRBD2,TRBV6-2/TRBV6-3,TGTGCCAGCAGTTACATCCGGGGGGGGACCTACGAGCAGTACTTC,CASSYIRGGTYEQYF
TRBJ2-7,few,TRBD2,TRBV7-9,TGTGCCAGCAGCTTAATCCTAGCGGGACCGTCCTCCTACGAGCAGTACTTC,CASSLILAGPSSYEQYF
TRBJ2-7,NA,NA,TRBV19,TGTGCCAGTAGTATCAAGGCTAATTCCTACGAGCAGTACTTC,CASSIKANSYEQYF
TRBJ2-5,few,TRBD2,TRBV9,TGTGCCAGCAGCGCCACTAGCGGAGGGGCGGAGACCCAGTACTTC,CASSATSGGAETQYF
TRBJ2-7,many,TRBD2,TRBV6-2/TRBV6-3,TGTGCCAGCAGTAGCGGGATCTCCTACGAGCAGTACTTC,CASSSGISYEQYF
TRBJ2-1,NA,TRBD1,TRBV30,TGTGCCTGGGGGACAGGTTCCTACAATGAGCAGTTCTTC,CAWGTGSYNEQFF
TRBJ2-7,few,TRBD2,TRBV20-1,TGCAGTGCTAGAGGACTAGCGGGAGTCCACTCCTACGAGCAGTACTTC,CSARGLAGVHSYEQYF
TRBJ2-2,many,NA,TRBV29-1,TGCAGCGTTGAAGATCCGATCACGGGTAGTAGTGGGGAGCTGTTTTTT,CSVEDPITGSSGELFF
TRBJ2-7,NA,NA,TRBV18,TGTGCCAGCTCACCACCGTGGGACTCCCACGAGCAGTACTTC,CASSPPWDSHEQYF
TRBJ2-4,many,NA,TRBV7-2,TGTGCCAGCAGCTTGGTAACAGGGTCCAAAAACATTCAGTACTTC,CASSLVTGSKNIQYF
TRBJ2-7,few,NA,TRBV4-3,TGCGCCAGCAGCCAAGACAAGCGGGCGTACTACGAGCAGTACTTC,CASSQDKRAYYEQYF
TRBJ2-7,many,NA,TRBV15,TGTGCCACCAGCAGAGACGGGCCGAAGCAGTACTTC,CATSRDGPKQYF
TRBJ2-1,NA,TRBD1,TRBV7-2,TGTGCCAGCAGCTTAGGGACAGGGGCCCAGCAGTTCTTC,CASSLGTGAQQFF
TRBJ2-1,NA,TRBD2,TRBV5-1,TGCGCCAGCAGCTCAGGGACTAGCGGGAGGCTATACAATGAGCAGTTCTTC,CASSSGTSGRLYNEQFF
TRBJ2-2,few,NA,TRBV20-1,TGCAGTGCTTCCCGGACTCGGAACACCGGGGAGCTGTTTTTT,CSASRTRNTGELFF
TRBJ2-1,few,NA,TRBV24-1,TGTGCCACCAGTGATTTGTCCAAAGGGTGGACAGTATCTAGGGATGAGCAGTTCTTC,CATSDLSKGWTVSRDEQFF
TRBJ1-5,NA,TRBD1,TRBV28,TGTGCCAGCAGACCTACAGGGGTCGGCAATCAGCCCCAGCATTTT,CASRPTGVGNQPQHF
TRBJ2-3,NA,TRBD1,TRBV7-3,TGTGCCAGCAGCTCCCAGGGGGCGGTTTCAGATACGCAGTATTTT,CASSSQGAVSDTQYF
TRBJ2-5,NA,NA,TRBV6-5,TGTGCCAGCAGTTACTCCCGTCAGGGGCAGTACCAAGAGACCCAGTACTTC,CASSYSRQGQYQETQYF
TRBJ2-1,few,NA,TRBV9,TGTGCCAGCAGCGGGGCTATGGGACGGTTCGCCGGGGTTCAGTTCTTC,CASSGAMGRFAGVQFF
TRBJ2-7,many,TRBD1,TRBV29-1,TGCAGCGTTACCGGGACAGGGGTAATAGAGCAGTACTTC,CSVTGTGVIEQYF
TRBJ2-1,NA,NA,TRBV29-1,TGCAGCGTTGGAAAGGGTAGACCCAATGTGCAGTTCTTC,CSVGKGRPNVQFF
TRBJ1-5,many,TRBD1,TRBV6-2/TRBV6-3,TGTGCCAGCAGCCCGGGACAGGGGGGTCAGCCCCAGCATTTT,CASSPGQGGQPQHF
TRBJ2-1,many,NA,TRBV7-3,TGTGCCAGCAGCTTAACGGGGGAAATAGCCTCTAATGAGCAGTTCTTC,CASSLTGEIASNEQFF
TRBJ2-2,many,NA,TRBV7-2,TGTGCCAGCAGCTTCCTCCGGGGGTCCGGGGAGCTGTTTTTT,CASSFLRGSGELFF
TRBJ1-5,NA,NA,TRBV12-3/TRBV12-4,TGTGCCAGCAGTTTTCAACCGGACGGACTCAATCAGCCCCAGCATTTT,CASSFQPDGLNQPQHF
TRBJ2-5,NA,NA,TRBV7-3,TGTGCCAGCAGCCGGGCCGTGGGGGAGACCCAGTACTTC,CASSRAVGETQYF
TRBJ1-4,few,NA,TRBV7-2,TGTGCCAGCAGCTTCCAGGGTTCTAATGAAAAACTGTTTTTT,CASSFQGSNEKLFF
TRBJ2-7,few,NA,TRBV29-1,TGCAGCGCCCAGAGTAGCGGAGACTACGAGCAGTACTTC,CSAQSSGDYEQYF
TRBJ1-2,many,NA,TRBV27,TGTGCCAGCAGTACAGGATTCGGGGGCTACACCTTC,CASSTGFGGYTF
TRBJ1-1,NA,NA,TRBV6-5,TGTGCCAGCAGTTACATCGGGCAGCCGAACACTGAAGCTTTCTTT,CASSYIGQPNTEAFF
TRBJ1-1,few,NA,TRBV28,TGTGCCAGCAGTTACCCTCAGGTGAACACTGAAGCTTTCTTT,CASSYPQVNTEAFF
TRBJ2-1,few,TRBD2,TRBV27,TGTGCCAGCAGAACAGCGGGAGGGCCCATTGGGCAGTTCTTC,CASRTAGGPIGQFF
TRBJ1-5,NA,TRBD1,TRBV27,TGTGCCAGCAGTTTCAGACAGGGAGGGGATCAGCCCCAGCATTTT,CASSFRQGGDQPQHF
TRBJ2-1,NA,TRBD1,TRBV5-1,TGCGCCAGCAGCTCACAGGGGTCCGGGGATGAGCAGTTCTTC,CASSSQGSGDEQFF
TRBJ2-7,few,NA,TRBV27,TGTGCCAGCAGTAGAGAGGGTTTCCCCTACGAGCAGTACTTC,CASSREGFPYEQYF
TRBJ2-7,few,TRBD2,TRBV9,TGTGCCAGCAGCGTAGCTCCGGGGGGGGAGCAGTACTTC,CASSVAPGGEQYF
TRBJ2-5,medium-sized,TRBD2,TRBV20-1,TGCAGTGCTAGAGATCTTCTAGCGGGCAGCCAAGAGACCCAGTACTTC,CSARDLLAGSQETQYF
TRBJ2-7,NA,NA,TRBV7-3,TGTGCCAGCAGCTTATCCCCCCAGGGTGGGCAGTACTTC,CASSLSPQGGQYF
TRBJ2-7,few,NA,TRBV9,TGTGCCAGCAGCGTAGCCAGGGAAAGCTCCTACGAGCAGTACTTC,CASSVARESSYEQYF
TRBJ2-2,many,NA,TRBV15,TGTGCCACCACAAGGGGGACGAACACCGGGGAGCTGTTTTTT,CATTRGTNTGELFF
TRBJ2-6,many,NA,TRBV4-3,TGCGCCAGCAGCCAAGTTAGGTCTGGGGCCAACGTCCTGACTTTC,CASSQVRSGANVLTF
TRBJ2-7,NA,TRBD2,TRBV6-5,TGTGCCAGCAGTTACCTCTCTAGCGGATTCTCCTACGAGCAGTACTTC,CASSYLSSGFSYEQYF
TRBJ2-7,NA,NA,TRBV6-1,TGTGCCAGCAGACCATACAGGGGACTCTACGAGCAGTACTTC,CASRPYRGLYEQYF
TRBJ1-1,NA,NA,TRBV20-1,TGCGGGAAACCTCTCAGGGAATCCACTGAAGCTTTCTTT,CGKPLRESTEAFF
TRBJ2-7,few,TRBD2,TRBV12-3/TRBV12-4,TGTGCCAGCAGTTTTCTAGCGGGAGGAGGAAACGAGCAGTACTTC,CASSFLAGGGNEQYF